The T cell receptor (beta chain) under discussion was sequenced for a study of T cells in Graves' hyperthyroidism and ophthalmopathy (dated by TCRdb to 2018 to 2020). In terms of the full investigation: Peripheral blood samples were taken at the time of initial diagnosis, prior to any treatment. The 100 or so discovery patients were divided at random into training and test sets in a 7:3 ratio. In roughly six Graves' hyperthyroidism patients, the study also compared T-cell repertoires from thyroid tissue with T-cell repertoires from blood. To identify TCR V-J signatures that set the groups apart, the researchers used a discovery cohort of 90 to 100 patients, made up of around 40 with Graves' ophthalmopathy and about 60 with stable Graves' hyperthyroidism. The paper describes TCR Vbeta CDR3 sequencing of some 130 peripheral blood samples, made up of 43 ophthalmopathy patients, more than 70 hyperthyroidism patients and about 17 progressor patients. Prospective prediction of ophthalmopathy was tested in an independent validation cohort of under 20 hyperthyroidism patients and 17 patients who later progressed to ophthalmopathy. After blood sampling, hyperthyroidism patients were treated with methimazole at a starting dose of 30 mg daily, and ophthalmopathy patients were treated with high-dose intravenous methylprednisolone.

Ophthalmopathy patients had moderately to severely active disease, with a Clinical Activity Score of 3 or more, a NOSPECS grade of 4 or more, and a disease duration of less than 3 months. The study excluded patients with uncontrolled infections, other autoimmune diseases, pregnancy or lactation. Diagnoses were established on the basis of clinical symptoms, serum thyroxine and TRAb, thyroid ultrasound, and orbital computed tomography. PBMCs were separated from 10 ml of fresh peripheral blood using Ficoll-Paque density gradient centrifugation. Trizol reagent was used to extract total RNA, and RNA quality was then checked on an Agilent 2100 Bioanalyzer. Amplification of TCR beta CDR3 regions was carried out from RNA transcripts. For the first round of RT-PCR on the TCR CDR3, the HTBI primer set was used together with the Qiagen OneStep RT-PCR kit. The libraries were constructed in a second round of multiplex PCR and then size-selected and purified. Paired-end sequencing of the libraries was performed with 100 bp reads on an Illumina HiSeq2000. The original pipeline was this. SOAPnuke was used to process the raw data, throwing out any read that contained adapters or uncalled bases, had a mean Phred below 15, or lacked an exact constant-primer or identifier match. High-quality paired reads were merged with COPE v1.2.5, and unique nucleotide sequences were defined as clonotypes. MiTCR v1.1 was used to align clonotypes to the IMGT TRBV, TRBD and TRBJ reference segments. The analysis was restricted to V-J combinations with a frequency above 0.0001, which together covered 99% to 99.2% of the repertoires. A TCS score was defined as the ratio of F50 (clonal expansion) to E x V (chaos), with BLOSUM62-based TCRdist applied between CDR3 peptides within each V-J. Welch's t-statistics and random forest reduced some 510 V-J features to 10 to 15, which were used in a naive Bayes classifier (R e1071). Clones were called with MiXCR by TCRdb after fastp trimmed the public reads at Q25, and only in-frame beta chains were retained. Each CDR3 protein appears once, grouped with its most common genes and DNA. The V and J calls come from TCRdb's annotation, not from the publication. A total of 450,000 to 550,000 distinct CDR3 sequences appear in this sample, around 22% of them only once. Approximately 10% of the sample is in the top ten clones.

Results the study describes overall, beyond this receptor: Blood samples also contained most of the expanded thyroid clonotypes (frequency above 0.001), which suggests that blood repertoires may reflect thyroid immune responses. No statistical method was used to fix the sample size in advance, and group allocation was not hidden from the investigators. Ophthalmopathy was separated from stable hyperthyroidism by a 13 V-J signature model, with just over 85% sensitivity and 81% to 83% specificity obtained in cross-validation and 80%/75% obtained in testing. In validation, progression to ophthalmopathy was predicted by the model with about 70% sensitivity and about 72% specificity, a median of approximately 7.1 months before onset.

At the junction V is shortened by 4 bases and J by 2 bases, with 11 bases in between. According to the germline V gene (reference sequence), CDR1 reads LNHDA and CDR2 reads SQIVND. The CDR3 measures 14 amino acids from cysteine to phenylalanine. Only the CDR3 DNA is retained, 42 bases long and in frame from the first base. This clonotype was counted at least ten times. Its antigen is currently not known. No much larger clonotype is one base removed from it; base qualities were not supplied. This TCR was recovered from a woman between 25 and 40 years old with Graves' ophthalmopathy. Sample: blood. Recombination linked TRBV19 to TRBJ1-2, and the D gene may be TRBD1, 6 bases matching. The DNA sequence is TGTGCCAGTAGTAAGTTAGGACAGAACTATGGCTACACCTTC. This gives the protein CASSKLGQNYGYTF.